A single sample is the source of the 30 T cell receptor beta chains below, sequenced in a study of blood T cells in healthy people across ages. Primed by a sample-barcoded 5' primer and a J-beta primer mix, a second PCR proceeded for about 7 to 12 cycles. TCRdb reprocessed the 5' RACE reads with MiXCR, giving one entry per CDR3 protein. The sample contains about 810,000 distinct CDR3 sequences, 35% to 40% of which appear only once. Specimen: blood. All receptors derive from a man between 18 and 35 years old in good health.

This clonotype has only a few counts. The gene calls are TRBV12-3 or TRBV12-4 and TRBJ2-6; no firm D call. The CDR3 extends over 13 amino acids. Trimming left V 7 bases short and J 0 bases short, with 4 bases between. The CDR3 nucleotides are TGTGCCAGCAACCTCTCTGGGGCCAACGTCCTGACTTTC. It codes for CASNLSGANVLTF.

This clonotype was seen more than once but under ten times. The genes are TRBV20-1 and TRBJ1-4; 9 nucleotides agree with TRBD1. With V trimmed by 3 bases and J by 8 bases, 10 bases remained unmatched. Germline V gene sequence: CDR1 DFQATT, CDR2 SNEGSKA (reference sequence). The CDR3 is 15 residues long. CDR3 sequence reads: CSARGPGQGREKLFF. CDR3 sequence (DNA): TGCAGTGCTAGGGGACCGGGACAGGGACGGGAAAAACTGTTTTTT.

This chain uses TRBV12-3 or TRBV12-4 with TRBJ2-4; 7 bases fit TRBD1. The end of the DNA fits TRBJ2-7 better, so the J call may be wrong. The CDR3 covers 14 residues. The CDR3 here is CASSRDRDPYEQYF. As DNA, the CDR3 is TGTGCCAGCAGTCGTGACAGGGACCCCTACGAGCAGTACTTC.

This clonotype showed up many times. This chain uses TRBV5-1 with TRBJ2-1; D remains unclear. Trimming cost V 3 bases and J 0 bases, with 13 bases left between them. The V gene's germline CDR1 is SGHRS and CDR2 YFSETQ. CDR3 length: 16 residues. CDR3 sequence reads: CASSSVTESSYNEQFF. CDR3 bases: TGCGCCAGCAGCTCGGTCACGGAGAGCTCCTACAATGAGCAGTTCTTC.

This clonotype came up a few times. The chain employs TRBV29-1 and TRBJ2-1, with unresolved D. Germline V gene lookup returns CDR1 SQVTM and CDR2 ANQGSEA. Trimming stripped 4 bases from V and 4 bases from J, with 5 bases between. The CDR3 contains 11 residues. The CDR3 is CSVVVYNEQFF. CDR3 DNA: TGCAGCGTTGTAGTTTACAATGAGCAGTTCTTC.

Many counts were recorded for this clonotype. This sequence joins TRBV7-9 and TRBJ1-5; D unclear. V was clipped by 1 base and J by 3 bases, with 4 bases between them. The CDR3 length is 13 residues. Per germline, CDR1 SEHNR and CDR2 FQNEAQ (reference sequence). The CDR3 nucleotides are TGTGCCAGCAGCTTAGGTGTCAATCAGCCCCAGCATTTT. Protein product: CASSLGVNQPQHF.

Worth noting for this clonotype: A much bigger clone sits one base away, suggesting this may be a read error. The gene calls are TRBV12-3 or TRBV12-4 and TRBJ2-5; possibly TRBD1 for D (6 bases). The CDR3 is 16 amino acids. Trimming took 6 bases from V and 5 from J, leaving 22 bases between them. CDR3 sequence: CASSYFPGPTGETQYF. Written as DNA, the CDR3 is TGTGCCAGCAGCTATTTCCCGGGCCCAACAGGGGAGACCCAGTACTTC.

In its sample, this clonotype was seen many times. This CDR3 is CASNRGGYTQYF. CDR3 nucleotide sequence: TGTGCCAGCAACAGAGGGGGTTATACGCAGTATTTT. J is TRBJ2-3 and V is TRBV9, with TRBD1 as a possible D gene (6 bases). The V end was cut by 6 bases, the J end by 7 bases, with 12 bases between. The CDR3 runs to 12 residues. Germline V gene sequence: CDR1 SGDLS, CDR2 YYNGEE.

The CDR3 sequence: CASSGGGRSYGYTF. The CDR3 nucleotides are TGTGCCAGCTCCGGAGGGGGCCGGAGCTATGGCTACACCTTC. The chain has TRBV2 and TRBJ1-2; 7 positions agree with TRBD1. This CDR3 is 14 amino acids long. The V gene's germline CDR1 is SNHLY and CDR2 FYNNEI. Trimming took 8 bases from V and 4 from J; bases not matched to a gene: 10.

The genes are TRBV20-1 and TRBJ1-2; the D gene is possibly TRBD1 (6 bases). The germline gives CDR1 DFQATT, CDR2 SNEGSKA (reference sequence). CDR3 length equals 12 residues. Trimming pared 2 bases from V and 8 bases from J, leaving 12 bases between. The CDR3: CSARRGAEGYTF. The CDR3 nucleotides read TGCAGTGCTAGAAGGGGGGCGGAGGGCTACACCTTC.

Notes on this clonotype: A much larger clonotype is one base distant, so this may be a read error. The chain recombines TRBV20-1 with TRBJ2-3, with D unresolved. CDR3 size: 13 residues. CDR1 is DFQATT, CDR2 SNEGSKA, per germline (reference sequence). V lost 3 bases and J lost 4, with 11 bases in between. The CDR3 here is CSARADHADTQYF. The CDR3, as DNA: TGCAGTGCTAGGGCGGATCACGCAGATACGCAGTATTTT.

CDR3 protein: CSASDIYPDTQYF. As DNA, the CDR3 is TGCAGTGCCTCGGACATATACCCAGATACGCAGTATTTT. The rearrangement uses TRBV20-1 and TRBJ2-3, with D perhaps TRBD1 (5 bases). Deletions cut 6 bases from V and 4 bases from J, with 14 bases between. Germline values: CDR1 DFQATT, CDR2 SNEGSKA (reference sequence). The CDR3 spans 13 residues.

This clonotype was detected only a few times. The J gene is TRBJ1-1, the V gene TRBV12-5; D might be TRBD1 (5 bases). The CDR3 extends over 13 amino acids. The V end lost 7 bases, the J end lost 0 bases, and 9 bases lay between the germline ends. Germline V gives CDR1 LGHNT, CDR2 FRNRAP. The CDR3 DNA follows: TGTGCTAGTGCGGTGGGGCTGAACACTGAAGCTTTCTTT. Translated, it gives CASAVGLNTEAFF.

The chain carries TRBV7-9 and TRBJ1-5; 11 bases fit TRBD1. There are 19 residues in the CDR3. Trimming cost V 5 bases and J 1 base; bases outside gene matches: 13. Germline V gene lookup returns CDR1 SEHNR and CDR2 FQNEAQ (reference sequence). CDR3 sequence (DNA): TGTGCCAGCAGCCAGATCCCCGGGACAGGGGGAAGGAGCAATCAGCCCCAGCATTTT. This codes for CASSQIPGTGGRSNQPQHF.

The rearrangement uses TRBV12-3 or TRBV12-4 and TRBJ1-5, with 7 bases lining up with TRBD1. The J segment lost 7 bases and the V segment lost 5 bases, leaving 14 bases of the junction unmatched. The CDR3 extends over 16 amino acids. CDR3 coding DNA: TGTGCCAGCAGTAACGACCGGGACAGCTCGCGGCAGCCCCAGCATTTT. As protein: CASSNDRDSSRQPQHF.

Many counts were recorded for this clonotype. This rearrangement joins TRBV20-1 to TRBJ1-5; D possibly corresponds to TRBD1 (5 bases). This CDR3 spans 16 amino acids. Germline V lookup: CDR1 DFQATT, CDR2 SNEGSKA (reference sequence). Between the trimmed V and J ends, which lost 0 bases and 3 bases, there was a span of 15 bases. The DNA for the CDR3 is TGCAGTGCTAGAGACACTTTGGGGGGGTACAATCAGCCCCAGCATTTT. Protein: CSARDTLGGYNQPQHF.

J is TRBJ2-2 and V is TRBV5-1, with TRBD2 identical over 12 bases. Germline CDR1 reads SGHRS; CDR2 reads YFSETQ. The CDR3 length is 18 residues. V lost 4 bases to trimming and J lost 5 bases; unmatched junction nucleotides: 12. The CDR3 here is CASSPGLAGTSGTGELFF. For the CDR3, the DNA is TGCGCCAGCAGCCCAGGACTAGCGGGGACATCCGGAACCGGGGAGCTGTTTTTT.

The table lists this clonotype with a few counts. The V gene is TRBV7-9, the J gene TRBJ2-3; perhaps TRBD1 as D (6 bases). The V and J ends lost 3 bases and 6 bases respectively, with 16 bases between them. This CDR3 region has 15 residues. Per germline, CDR1 SEHNR and CDR2 FQNEAQ (reference sequence). The CDR3 sequence is CASSLGHQLADTQYF. CDR3 in DNA: TGTGCCAGCAGCTTGGGACACCAATTGGCGGATACGCAGTATTTT.

This clonotype has ten or more counts. The J gene is TRBJ2-7, the V gene TRBV6-5; 11 bases match TRBD1. The CDR3 covers 15 residues. V lost 6 bases, J lost 3 bases, and 7 bases stayed unmatched. From germline, CDR1 is MNHEY and CDR2 SVGAGI. The CDR3 spells CASRYRDRGFYEQYF. CDR3 coding DNA: TGTGCCAGCAGATACCGGGACAGGGGGTTCTACGAGCAGTACTTC.

This clonotype was counted between two and nine times. The chain recombines TRBV6-1 with TRBJ1-4; D is ambiguous. The germline CDR1 and CDR2 sequences are MNHNS and SASEGT. The CDR3 extends over 11 amino acids. Deletions cut 8 bases from V and 10 bases from J, with 11 bases between. CDR3 protein: CASDEKRKLFF. The CDR3 nucleotides read TGTGCCAGCGATGAGAAGAGAAAACTGTTTTTT.

This clonotype was detected ten times or more. The CDR3 region has the DNA TGTGCCATCAGTGGTCCGGCAGGGAGCCAAGAGACCCAGTACTTC. It codes for CAISGPAGSQETQYF. The J gene is TRBJ2-5, the V gene TRBV10-3; D is possibly TRBD1 or TRBD2 (5 bases each). V was pared by 4 bases and J by 1 base, with 13 bases between. The CDR3 contains 15 residues. Germline values: CDR1 ENHRY, CDR2 SYGVKD.

This clonotype was counted many times. Mismatch with germline at one junction end may stem from a read error. The DNA for the CDR3 is TGTGCCAGCAGTTTTGGGGAAGCGGGCTACGAACAGTACTTC. It codes for CASSFGEAGYEQYF. The rearrangement links TRBV12-3 or TRBV12-4 to TRBJ2-7, with D tentatively TRBD2 (6 bases). The CDR3 is made up of 14 amino acids.

The CDR3 bases are TGTGCCAGCACCGAACTTGGATCCAGTAATTCACCCCTCCACTTT. The encoded protein is CASTELGSSNSPLHF. This chain links TRBV6-1 with TRBJ1-6; D gene ambiguous. Germline CDR1 MNHNS, CDR2 SASEGT. V was pared by 7 bases and J by 6 bases, with 16 bases between. The CDR3 is 15 residues long.

This clonotype was detected many times. The J gene is TRBJ1-5, the V gene TRBV12-3 or TRBV12-4; 7 bases fit TRBD1. The CDR3 length is 13 residues. V shed 6 bases, J shed 6 bases, and the junction held 5 bases outside the gene matches. The CDR3 nucleotides are TGTGCCAGCAGCCGTCAGGGGGGTCAGCCCCAGCATTTT. Its translation: CASSRQGGQPQHF.

The table lists this clonotype with a few counts. This rearrangement joins TRBV20-1 to TRBJ1-1, with D perhaps TRBD1 (5 bases). There are 14 residues in the CDR3. Trimming left V 0 bases short and J 4 bases short, with 12 bases between. Germline CDR1 is DFQATT and CDR2 is SNEGSKA (reference sequence). Written as DNA, the CDR3 is TGCAGTGCTAGAGATCTGACCGGGGGCACTGAAGCTTTCTTT. It encodes CSARDLTGGTEAFF.

CDR3 bases: TGTGCCAGCAGCCCTCGGACAGGGGGGGGAGAAATGAACACTGAAGCTTTCTTT. It codes for CASSPRTGGGEMNTEAFF. This rearrangement joins TRBV7-2 to TRBJ1-1; TRBD1 aligns across 10 bases. In germline, CDR1 is SGHTA, CDR2 FQGNSA. This CDR3 has 18 amino acids. With V trimmed by 5 bases and J by 0 bases, 12 bases remained unmatched. The complete variable domain, with remaining parts taken from reference TRBV7-2 and TRBJ1-1, reads GAGVSQSPSNKVTEKGKDVELRCDPISGHTALYWYRQSLGQGLEFLIYFQGNSAPDKSGLPSDRFSAERTGGSVSTLTIQRTQQEDSAVYLCASSPRTGGGEMNTEAFFGQGTRLTVV.

V and J are TRBV6-1 and TRBJ2-4; D is unresolved. Germline V CDR1 and CDR2: MNHNS, SASEGT. Between the trimmed V and J ends, which lost 3 bases and 1 base, there was a span of 10 bases. The CDR3 runs 15 residues. Here the CDR3 reads CASSDQPAAKNIQYF. In DNA, the CDR3 is TGTGCCAGCAGTGACCAACCGGCGGCCAAAAACATTCAGTACTTC.

The V gene is TRBV6-2 or TRBV6-3, the J gene TRBJ1-1; 9 nucleotides agree with TRBD1. The germline V gene encodes CDR1 MNHEY and CDR2 SVGEGT. V was pared by 7 bases and J by 5 bases, with 11 bases of the junction left unmatched. The CDR3 is 15 residues long. The CDR3 DNA follows: TGTGCCAGCAACCAGGACAGGGGAAGTCTGACTGAAGCTTTCTTT. Its protein is CASNQDRGSLTEAFF.

With regard to this clonotype: It may be a read error: a sequence one base away is much more abundant. V is TRBV3-1 and J is TRBJ2-3, with D possibly TRBD2 on 6 matching bases. V shed 4 bases and J shed 6 bases, with 17 bases lying between them. The CDR3 loop spans 15 amino acids. Per germline, CDR1 LGHDT and CDR2 YNNKEL (reference sequence). In DNA, the CDR3 is TGTGCCAGCAGCCTGCCGGGGGAGCAAAGTGATACGCAGTATTTT. It yields the protein CASSLPGEQSDTQYF.

The chain joins TRBV20-1 to TRBJ2-5; D perhaps matches TRBD1 (6 bases). Germline CDR1 and CDR2: DFQATT and SNEGSKA (reference sequence). CDR3 length: 14 residues. With 6 bases removed from V and 0 bases from J, the gap between germline ends came to 14 bases. CDR3 residues: CSAPRGWYQETQYF. The CDR3 nucleotides read TGCAGTGCCCCCAGGGGATGGTACCAAGAGACCCAGTACTTC.